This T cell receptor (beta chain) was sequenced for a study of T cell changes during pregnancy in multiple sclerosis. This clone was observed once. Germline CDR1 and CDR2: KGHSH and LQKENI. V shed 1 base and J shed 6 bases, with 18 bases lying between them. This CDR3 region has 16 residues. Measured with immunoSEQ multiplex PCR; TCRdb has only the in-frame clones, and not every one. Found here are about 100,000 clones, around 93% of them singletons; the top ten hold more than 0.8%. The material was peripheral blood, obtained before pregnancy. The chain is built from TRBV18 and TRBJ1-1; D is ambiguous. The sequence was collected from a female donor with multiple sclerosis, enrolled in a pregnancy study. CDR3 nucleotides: TGTGCCAGCTCACCACGACTCATCGGCAGTAGCGCTGAAGCTTTCTTT. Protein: CASSPRLIGSSAEAFF.